This T cell receptor (beta chain) comes out of a study of T cell changes during pregnancy in multiple sclerosis. Assay used: immunoSEQ multiplex PCR; TCRdb lists only in-frame clones, some missing. The sample has more than 55,000 clones, about nine tenths seen once; the top ten hold 1% to 1.5%. Germline-derived CDR1 and CDR2 are LGHNT and FRNRAP. This CDR3 contains 17 residues. Deletions cut 0 bases from V and 5 bases from J, with 19 bases between. This TCR was recovered from a female donor in good health, enrolled as a control in a pregnancy study. This sequence joins TRBV12-5 and TRBJ1-1, with D tentatively TRBD1 (5 bases). The sequenced sample was peripheral blood, obtained after pregnancy. Written as DNA, the CDR3 is TGTGCTAGTGGTTTGGTAGTCAGCAGGGCTTCAGTGACTGAAGCTTTCTTT. Translated: CASGLVVSRASVTEAFF.